One and the same sample provided the 11 T cell receptor beta chains below, sequenced in a study of blood T cell repertoires in COVID-19. The method was immunoSEQ multiplex PCR; TCRdb's version includes in-frame clones alone and lacks a portion of them. The sample holds some 190,000 clones, 80% to 90% seen once. The material sequenced was peripheral blood. These receptors were taken from a human donor with active or convalescent COVID-19. The donor label of this sample is uncertain.

This clone was detected only a few times. The chain has TRBV12-5 and TRBJ1-5, with 7 bases identical to TRBD1. V was pared by 5 bases and J by 4 bases, with 5 bases of the junction left unmatched. Germline CDR1 is LGHNT and CDR2 is FRNRAP. CDR3 length: 14 residues. CDR3 region: CASGLRDRNQPQHF. CDR3 DNA: TGTGCTAGTGGTCTCCGGGACAGAAATCAGCCCCAGCATTTT. The full variable domain, with the rest looked up from reference TRBV12-5 and TRBJ1-5, is DARVTQTPRHKVTEMGQEVTMRCQPILGHNTVFWYRQTMMQGLELLAYFRNRAPLDDSGMPKDRFSAEMPDATLATLKIQPSEPRDSAVYFCASGLRDRNQPQHFGDGTRLSIL.

This chain uses TRBV5-1 with TRBJ2-5, with 7 bases matching TRBD1. This CDR3 contains 15 residues. V lost 5 bases, J lost 5 bases, and 12 bases stayed unmatched. In germline, CDR1 is SGHRS, CDR2 YFSETQ. The CDR3 protein is CASRKMTGSLETQYF. Here the CDR3 DNA reads TGCGCCAGCAGGAAGATGACAGGGTCTTTGGAGACCCAGTACTTC.

This chain connects TRBV6-4 to TRBJ2-3; 7 bases match TRBD2. The V gene's germline CDR1 is MRHNA and CDR2 SNTAGT. V shed 5 bases, J shed 1 base, and the junction held 6 bases outside the gene matches. The CDR3 length is 15 residues. CDR3 sequence: CASSPLGGGTDTQYF. The CDR3 DNA is TGTGCCAGCAGTCCCCTGGGGGGGGGCACAGATACGCAGTATTTT.

The chain links TRBV5-5 to TRBJ1-4; 7 bases align to TRBD1. The CDR3 is 15 amino acids. Unmatched junction bases numbered 6, after V lost 5 bases and J lost 2 bases. The germline CDR1 and CDR2 sequences are SGHKS and YYEKEE (reference sequence). CDR3 residues: CASRQSRGTNEKLFF. The CDR3 nucleotides are TGTGCCAGCAGGCAGTCCAGGGGGACTAATGAAAAACTGTTTTTT.

The V and J genes are TRBV4-1 and TRBJ2-1, with D hard to call. V dropped 2 bases and J dropped 6 bases, with 11 bases sitting between them. Germline V gene lookup returns CDR1 MGHRA and CDR2 YSYEKL. There are 14 residues in the CDR3. In DNA form, the CDR3 reads TGCGCCAGCAGCCAAAGTAACCCCGGCAATGAGCAGTTCTTC. Amino acid sequence: CASSQSNPGNEQFF.

The chain combines TRBV28 with TRBJ1-3, with 7 positions matching TRBD1. J was trimmed by 7 bases and V by 2 bases; bases with no gene match: 5. This CDR3 comprises 14 residues. Germline loops: CDR1 MDHEN, CDR2 SYDVKM. The CDR3 DNA follows: TGTGCCAGCAGTTTAAAGGGGGCCGGTAACACCATATATTTT. Amino acid sequence: CASSLKGAGNTIYF.

This clone has a handful of counts. The same CDR3 is also encoded by other DNA sequences in this sample. The gene calls are TRBV9 and TRBJ2-5, with TRBD2 identical over 7 bases. The V gene's germline CDR1 is SGDLS and CDR2 YYNGEE. V dropped 0 bases and J dropped 2; count of bases not matched to a gene: 4. This CDR3 spans 15 amino acids. CDR3 protein: CASSVAGGPQETQYF. The CDR3 DNA reads as TGTGCCAGCAGCGTAGCGGGGGGTCCACAAGAGACCCAGTACTTC.

V is TRBV5-6 and J is TRBJ2-4, with unresolved D. CDR3 length equals 16 residues. With 4 bases removed from V and 0 bases from J, the gap between germline ends came to 14 bases. The germline gives CDR1 SGHDT, CDR2 YYEEEE. As DNA, the CDR3 is TGTGCCAGCAGCACGCTTGTTAGTCGAGCCAAAAACATTCAGTACTTC. Encoded protein: CASSTLVSRAKNIQYF.

The chain couples TRBV5-4 to TRBJ2-7; 7 bases agree with TRBD1. This CDR3 spans 14 amino acids. After removal of 4 bases from V and 3 bases from J, the junction contained 7 bases not matched to a gene. Germline V gene lookup returns CDR1 SGHNT and CDR2 YYREEE (reference sequence). As DNA, the CDR3 is TGTGCCAGCAGCCAAAAAACAGGGGACTACGAGCAGTACTTC. Translation: CASSQKTGDYEQYF.

The chain couples TRBV5-1 to TRBJ2-7; D gene uncertain. The CDR3 consists of 14 residues. The germline gives CDR1 SGHRS, CDR2 YFSETQ. Between the trimmed V and J ends, which lost 0 bases and 6 bases, there was a span of 13 bases. CDR3 coding DNA: TGCGCCAGCAGCTTGGCTTCGAGTCCCCTCGAGCAGTACTTC. It codes for CASSLASSPLEQYF.

The chain has TRBV21-1 and TRBJ2-7; the table's D call, TRBD2, has no DNA check behind it. TRBV21-1 is marked as a pseudogene. The CDR3 totals 19 residues. This chain's CDR3 is CASSKVWGAPSGMLYEQYF. The CDR3 DNA is TGTGCCAGCAGCAAAGTGTGGGGGGCCCCTAGCGGGATGTTGTACGAGCAGTACTTC.